What follows describes a single TCR beta chain. The CDR3 has 14 amino acids. Per germline, CDR1 LNHDA and CDR2 SQIVND (reference sequence). V lost 5 bases and J 8 bases, leaving 18 bases between the germline ends. Repertoires were generated with immunoSEQ multiplex PCR, while TCRdb's copy carries only in-frame clones and drops some. Of about 120,000 clones in the sample, roughly 85% are singletons; the top ten hold roughly 11%. The data stem from a study of blood T cell repertoires in COVID-19. Overall study: Samples came from the United States, Italy and Spain, spanning acute and convalescent COVID-19.

This chain uses TRBV19 with TRBJ1-2; tentatively, D is TRBD1 (5 bases). This receptor was obtained from an elderly man with acute or convalescent COVID-19. The sample comprised peripheral blood. The DNA of the CDR3 is TGTGCCAGTAGTGACAGACAACCACCGGACGGCTACACCTTC. Protein sequence: CASSDRQPPDGYTF.